This TCR beta chain was profiled in a study of control samples from healthy donors and cancer patients (dated by TCRdb to the early 2020s). Libraries were built with the immunoSEQ multiplex PCR assay. TCRdb holds this immuneACCESS table with in-frame rearrangements only. Some clones are missing; in checked studies, unresolved V genes explain under half, and the rest has no known cause. A total of 150,000 to 200,000 clones appear in this sample, about 86% of them only once. In total, the top ten clones hold over 1.5% of the sample. A remark on this clone: Its antigen has not been determined. Base qualities are missing; no much larger clone stands one base away.

The CDR3 contains 13 residues, cysteine and phenylalanine counted. This entry keeps only the CDR3 DNA: 39 bases, framed from base 1. According to the germline V gene, CDR1 reads MDHEN and CDR2 reads SYDVKM. Trimming takes 6 bases from V and 9 bases from J, and the germline ends sit 15 bases apart. The TCR sequence derives from a man aged 18 to 35 in good health. Material: blood. The rearranged chain carries TRBV28 and TRBJ1-5, and TRBD1 may be the D gene, going by 5 matching bases. The DNA sequence is as follows: TGTGCCAGCAGGGGCAGGGCCTGGGCGCCCCAGCATTTT. It is translated as CASRGRAWAPQHF.